This T cell receptor (beta chain) derives from a study of a mutant IDH1 vaccine in newly diagnosed glioma. Turning to the study itself: Patients received eight vaccinations in weeks 1, 3, 5, 7, 11, 15, 19, 23. Vaccines were first given 4-6 weeks after radiotherapy alone, or with temozolomide cycles. An approximately 62% male, approximately 40% female split and a mean age of roughly 44 years characterized treated patients.

The method was immunoSEQ multiplex PCR; TCRdb's version includes in-frame clones alone and lacks a portion of them. The data show 35,000 to 45,000 clones, roughly 79% seen once. With respect to this clone: Its matching antigen is unknown.

General study results and limits: Variations in leading peripheral T cell clonotypes appeared to have no connection with pseudoprogression.

The time point is: week 5, during vaccination. Every vaccine dose comprised 300 ug of mutant IDH1 20-mer peptide plus topical imiquimod. The receptor comes from a man aged 50-60 years with glioma. Material: PBMCs, obtained from a glioma patient whose treatment included an IDH1 peptide vaccine.

CDR3 sequence (DNA): TGTGCCAGCAGCTCCCAGGGGGGATATGGCTACACCTTC. Its translation: CASSSQGGYGYTF. The rearrangement joins TRBV5-4 to TRBJ1-2; 7 positions match TRBD1. Germline V gene sequence: CDR1 SGHNT, CDR2 YYREEE (reference sequence). J was trimmed by 5 bases and V by 3 bases; bases with no gene match: 4. This CDR3 has 13 amino acids. The full variable domain, completed using reference TRBV5-4 and TRBJ1-2, is ETGVTQSPTHLIKTRGQQVTLRCSSQSGHNTVSWYQQALGQGPQFIFQYYREEENGRGNFPPRFSGLQFPNYSSELNVNALELDDSALYLCASSSQGGYGYTFGSGTRLTVV.